These T cell receptor beta chains were read from a single sample in a study of blood T cells in healthy people across ages. TCRdb re-derived calls from the 5' RACE reads in MiXCR, one entry per CDR3 protein. The repertoire holds about 750,000 distinct CDR3 sequences, with 40% to 65% as singletons. Source material: blood. Receptors were obtained from a man of 80 years or more in good health. Each CDR3 is given with its conserved first and last residue.

V gene: TRBV18; J gene: TRBJ1-6; CDR3 protein: CASSPLDYNSPLHF
V gene: TRBV6-4; J gene: -; CDR3 protein: CASSPQLGGEQYF
V gene: TRBV5-1; J gene: TRBJ1-4; CDR3 protein: CAGRATPATNEKLFF
V gene: TRBV7-3; J gene: -; CDR3 protein: CASSSQTASEQYF
V gene: TRBV5-1; J gene: TRBJ2-2; CDR3 protein: CASGRSGSNSGELFF
V gene: TRBV20-1; J gene: TRBJ1-1; CDR3 protein: CSASGGEAFF
V gene: TRBV29-1; J gene: TRBJ2-1; CDR3 protein: CSARQGRKSSYNEQFF
V gene: TRBV21-1; J gene: TRBJ2-5; CDR3 protein: CASSKEGAGGGKEETQYF
V gene: TRBV7-9; J gene: TRBJ1-5; CDR3 protein: CASTMNNQPQHF
V gene: TRBV5-1; J gene: TRBJ2-2; CDR3 protein: CASSLTTVNTGELFF
V gene: TRBV5-6; J gene: TRBJ2-7; CDR3 protein: CASGGGDGGPLYEQYF
V gene: TRBV10-3; J gene: -; CDR3 protein: CAISFEAGQGLYEQYF
V gene: TRBV29-1; J gene: TRBJ2-3; CDR3 protein: CSVSSTDTQYF
V gene: TRBV4-1; J gene: TRBJ1-5; CDR3 protein: CASSPIGQGSNQPQHF
V gene: TRBV5-1; J gene: TRBJ2-2; CDR3 protein: CASSQIANAGELFF
V gene: TRBV5-1; J gene: TRBJ2-5; CDR3 protein: CASSPTGTRETQYF
V gene: TRBV28; J gene: -; CDR3 protein: CASSLSSRNEQYF
V gene: TRBV4-2; J gene: TRBJ2-5; CDR3 protein: CASSQDLLYNERYF
V gene: TRBV4-2; J gene: TRBJ2-4; CDR3 protein: CASSQGAGVAKNIQYF
V gene: TRBV20-1; J gene: TRBJ1-2; CDR3 protein: CSASTGGTGVGYTF
V gene: TRBV7-7; J gene: TRBJ1-1; CDR3 protein: CASSPLPGQNTEAFF
V gene: TRBV7-2; J gene: TRBJ2-5; CDR3 protein: CASSSGLAGWRETQYF
V gene: TRBV20-1; J gene: TRBJ2-7; CDR3 protein: CSGELVQGLYEQYF
V gene: TRBV18; J gene: TRBJ1-1; CDR3 protein: CASSRDSKNTEAFF
V gene: TRBV15; J gene: TRBJ2-5; CDR3 protein: CATSRTSGLETQYF
V gene: TRBV7-9; J gene: TRBJ2-7; CDR3 protein: CASSLEGQGYSYEQYF
V gene: TRBV12-3/TRBV12-4; J gene: TRBJ2-3; CDR3 protein: CASRPGSGSRHRYAYF
V gene: TRBV29-1; J gene: TRBJ1-2; CDR3 protein: CSVGQQYGYTF
V gene: TRBV20-1; J gene: TRBJ1-2; CDR3 protein: CSAASSGAAGGYTF
V gene: TRBV29-1; J gene: TRBJ2-2; CDR3 protein: CSVGPSGGAITGELFF
V gene: TRBV7-9; J gene: TRBJ2-3; CDR3 protein: CASSTRTRWGGTDTQYF
V gene: TRBV27; J gene: TRBJ2-7; CDR3 protein: CASNRAWYEQYF
V gene: TRBV20-1; J gene: TRBJ2-1; CDR3 protein: CSARLPGGEQFF
V gene: TRBV7-9; J gene: TRBJ2-7; CDR3 protein: CASSLWPAGTGDHEQYF
V gene: TRBV29-1; J gene: TRBJ1-5; CDR3 protein: CSVTEGSQPQHF
V gene: TRBV20-1; J gene: TRBJ2-7; CDR3 protein: CSARDAGQGSSYEQYF
V gene: TRBV20-1; J gene: TRBJ2-1; CDR3 protein: CSARGLGVHEQFF
V gene: TRBV11-2; J gene: TRBJ2-5; CDR3 protein: CASSARTSGTYQETQYF
V gene: TRBV25-1; J gene: TRBJ1-2; CDR3 protein: CASSDPGAVDYGYTF
V gene: TRBV12-3/TRBV12-4; J gene: TRBJ2-1; CDR3 protein: CASSLILARHEQFF
V gene: TRBV2; J gene: TRBJ2-1; CDR3 protein: CASIRDSYNEQFF
V gene: TRBV14; J gene: TRBJ2-5; CDR3 protein: CASSQHLQKTQYF